This TCR beta chain stems from a study of CD8 T cells in ankylosing spondylitis. General observations from the study: Ankylosing spondylitis blood appeared to carry a characteristic TCR beta motif of under ten highly homologous variants. Reportedly, matched ankylosing spondylitis synovial fluid was significantly enriched for disease-linked clones.

This clonotype showed up many times. Its target is unknown. Making the TCR beta libraries involved quantitative 5'-RACE with molecular barcodes. TCRdb called the 5' RACE reads again in MiXCR, with one record for every CDR3 protein. Of 150,000 to 200,000 distinct CDR3 sequences listed, approximately 32% were seen once; the top ten hold 5.5% to 7.5%. This CDR3 contains 18 residues. Trimming took 0 bases from V and 4 from J, leaving 19 bases between them. Germline assignment: CDR1 MGHRA and CDR2 YSYEKL. The source is a male donor with ankylosing spondylitis. J is TRBJ2-1 and V is TRBV4-1; D is perhaps TRBD2 (6 bases). The material sequenced was synovial fluid, either unsorted or a sorted T cell fraction (not recorded which). The CDR3 loop is CASSQDAGRLADYNEQFF. The CDR3 coding sequence is TGCGCCAGCAGCCAAGATGCGGGGAGGCTAGCAGATTACAATGAGCAGTTCTTC.